A selection of T cell receptor beta chains follows, all from one sample in a study of STAT5B mutations in CD4+ large granular lymphocyte leukemia. Using immunoSEQ multiplex PCR, the repertoire was profiled, and TCRdb retains in-frame clones only, with some absent. The data contain 20,000 to 25,000 clones, about 80% of them singletons. The sample consisted of CD4+ T cells from blood buffy coats. These receptors all stem from a human donor in good health. Each CDR3 is given with its conserved first and last residue. A D gene is named only where the DNA matches it firmly. Not all rows give a size; the values are once, few, many and, for expanded clones, a class.

v_call,d_call,clone_size,j_call,cdr3_aa,cdr3_nt
TRBV11-3,NA,NA,TRBJ2-1,CASSLGSREQFF,TGTGCCAGCAGCTTAGGTTCCAGGGAGCAGTTCTTC
TRBV2,TRBD1,NA,TRBJ2-5,CASSTTGKETQYF,TGTGCCAGCAGCACGACAGGGAAAGAGACCCAGTACTTC
TRBV21-1,NA,once,TRBJ1-2,CASPRGQGHGYTF,TGTGCCAGCCCTCGTGGCCAAGGCCATGGCTACACCTTC
TRBV12-5,NA,NA,TRBJ1-5,CASGFHRDGRSNQPQHF,TGTGCTAGTGGTTTCCATCGGGACGGAAGGAGCAATCAGCCCCAGCATTTT
TRBV14,NA,NA,TRBJ2-3,CASSPPTADTQYF,TGTGCCAGCAGCCCGCCCACGGCGGATACGCAGTATTTT
TRBV2,TRBD2,NA,TRBJ2-5,CASSSGGETQYF,TGTGCCAGCAGCAGCGGGGGGGAGACCCAGTACTTC
TRBV28,NA,NA,TRBJ1-2,CASSPLGTWNGYTF,TGTGCCAGCAGCCCACTCGGGACTTGGAATGGCTACACCTTC
TRBV20-1,NA,NA,TRBJ2-7,CSATREAEQYF,TGCAGTGCGACCAGGGAAGCCGAGCAGTACTTC
TRBV5-4,TRBD1,once,TRBJ1-1,CASSLARGQGTEAFF,TGTGCCAGCAGCTTGGCCAGGGGGCAGGGCACTGAAGCTTTCTTT
TRBV18,TRBD1,NA,TRBJ1-6,CASSPARQGTSPLHF,TGTGCCAGCTCACCGGCCCGACAGGGAACCTCACCCCTCCACTTT
TRBV7-9,NA,NA,TRBJ2-2,CASSLGAGVSGELFF,TGTGCCAGCAGTTTGGGGGCAGGGGTCTCCGGGGAGCTGTTTTTT
TRBV28,NA,NA,TRBJ2-2,CASSLFRRHSPRIRELFF,TGTGCCAGCAGTTTATTCAGGAGGCATTCCCCCCGGATCCGGGAGCTGTTTTTT
TRBV2,TRBD2,NA,TRBJ2-7,CASSLVAGTYEQYF,TGTGCCAGCAGTTTGGTAGCGGGGACCTACGAGCAGTACTTC
TRBV9,TRBD1,few,TRBJ1-5,CASSETGTGNQPQHF,TGTGCCAGCAGCGAGACCGGGACAGGGAATCAGCCCCAGCATTTT
TRBV29-1,TRBD2,NA,TRBJ2-7,CSVVRSGRGEQYF,TGCAGCGTTGTGCGTAGCGGGAGAGGCGAGCAGTACTTC
TRBV7-2,TRBD2,NA,TRBJ2-1,CASSLVVTSGSLHNEQFF,TGTGCCAGCAGCTTAGTAGTGACTAGCGGGAGCCTGCACAATGAGCAGTTCTTC
TRBV19,NA,NA,TRBJ2-2,CASSIRTVTGELFF,TGTGCCAGTAGTATTAGGACAGTGACCGGGGAGCTGTTTTTT
TRBV7-6,TRBD2,once,TRBJ2-1,CASSLVGRGGPNEQFF,TGTGCCAGCAGCTTAGTAGGCCGGGGGGGCCCAAATGAGCAGTTCTTC
TRBV2,TRBD2,NA,TRBJ2-7,CASSEVRLAVYEQYF,TGTGCCAGCAGTGAGGTAAGACTAGCGGTCTACGAGCAGTACTTC